This TCR beta chain derives from a study of cytomegalovirus exposure and HLA in healthy donors. Across the whole study: A prior study identified some 100 million unique TCR beta sequences from about 200 million T cells. The study's findings and limits: Earlier analysis yielded a pattern in which most TCR beta V segments were productive about 87% or about 30% of the time. In vitro data verified a few CMV-associated chains as specific for CMV antigens.

J lost 6 bases, V lost 1 base, and 9 bases had no gene match. The CDR3 totals 16 residues. The V gene's germline CDR1 is LGHNA and CDR2 YSLEER. This clone was seen only once. Its antigen remains unidentified. It was with 60 Vbeta and 13 Jbeta primers that the PCR ran. Using immunoSEQ multiplex PCR, the repertoire was profiled, and TCRdb retains in-frame clones only, with some absent. The repertoire consists of roughly 200,000 clones, with roughly 87% occurring once and the leading ten covering around 0.46%. Donors showed nominal health when sampled, although they likely had unrecorded immune exposures.

The chain links TRBV4-3 to TRBJ2-1, with TRBD2 identical over 7 bases. Sequences were obtained from PBMCs. The TCR originated in a woman between 50 and 59 years old in good health and CMV-seronegative. The CDR3 bases are TGCGCCAGCAGCCAAGTAGTAGTAGCGGGTCTCAATGAGCAGTTCTTC. Amino acid sequence: CASSQVVVAGLNEQFF.